One sample yielded the 19 T cell receptor beta chains listed below, sequenced in a study of a mutant IDH1 vaccine in newly diagnosed glioma. Regarding time point: week 11, during vaccination. In every dose of vaccine, 300 ug of mutant IDH1 20-mer peptide was given alongside topical imiquimod. No cognate antigen is known for these TCRs. Sequencing used immunoSEQ multiplex PCR; TCRdb keeps in-frame clones, though not all of them. The sample holds some 130,000 clones, around 80% seen once. The source was PBMCs, collected from a glioma patient whose treatment included an IDH1 peptide vaccine. The receptors were sampled from a man aged 35 to 55 with glioma.

The CDR3 nucleotides read TGTGCCAGTAGTAACCCCGCCCGAGCGAACCTAAAATACGAGCAGTACTTC. It yields the protein CASSNPARANLKYEQYF. The chain recombines TRBV19 with TRBJ2-7; D ambiguous. The CDR3 sequence is 17 residues long. Trimming pared 4 bases from V and 4 bases from J, leaving 23 bases between. CDR1 is LNHDA, CDR2 SQIVND, per germline (reference sequence).

This chain links TRBV19 with TRBJ1-5, with D unresolved. V was clipped by 3 bases and J by 2 bases, with 2 bases between them. This CDR3 has 12 amino acids. The germline V gene has CDR1 LNHDA and CDR2 SQIVND (reference sequence). The CDR3 DNA is TGTGCCAGTAGTATGGGCAATCAGCCCCAGCATTTT. It yields the protein CASSMGNQPQHF.

This chain connects TRBV6-6 to TRBJ1-5; 9 bases agree with TRBD1. Germline loops: CDR1 MNHNY, CDR2 SVGAGI (reference sequence). The CDR3 consists of 14 residues. With 5 bases clipped from V and 6 bases from J, the junction kept 5 bases outside the gene matches. The CDR3 is CASSTPDRGQPQHF. Here the CDR3 DNA reads TGTGCCAGCAGTACCCCGGACAGGGGTCAGCCCCAGCATTTT.

The chain links TRBV10-3 to TRBJ1-2; possibly TRBD1 for D (5 bases). CDR1 ENHRY and CDR2 SYGVKD come from the germline V gene. The CDR3 sequence is 17 residues long. The V gene lost 6 bases and the J gene lost 2 bases, with 22 bases spanning the gap. DNA for the CDR3: TGTGCCATCAGCCTTGATGGTAGGACACCGAGGAACTATGGCTACACCTTC. It is translated as CAISLDGRTPRNYGYTF.

The V gene is TRBV4-3, the J gene TRBJ2-1; TRBD1 agrees at 11 bases. V lost 3 bases, J lost 4 bases, and 5 bases stayed unmatched. Germline loops: CDR1 LGHNA, CDR2 YSLEER. The CDR3 is 16 residues long. CDR3 residues: CASSQDGTGGYNEQFF. Here the CDR3 DNA reads TGCGCCAGCAGCCAGGACGGGACAGGGGGATACAATGAGCAGTTCTTC.

J is TRBJ1-1 and V is TRBV5-1, with a weak D call TRBD1 (5 bases). Germline CDR1 is SGHRS and CDR2 is YFSETQ. The CDR3 sequence is 13 residues long. Trimming pared 4 bases from V and 7 bases from J, leaving 14 bases between. As DNA, the CDR3 is TGCGCCAGCAGCCCCCCCGGGGCCTTTGAAGCTTTCTTT. Residues: CASSPPGAFEAFF.

The chain uses TRBV29-1 and TRBJ1-4; 11 nucleotides align to TRBD1. J was trimmed by 8 bases and V by 5 bases; bases with no gene match: 19. This CDR3 is 18 amino acids long. Germline V gene data show CDR1 as SQVTM and CDR2 as ANQGSEA. Here the CDR3 reads CSVWGNSDRGQGQEKLFF. DNA of the CDR3: TGCAGCGTTTGGGGGAACTCGGACAGGGGGCAAGGCCAAGAAAAACTGTTTTTT. Full variable domain (outside the CDR3, taken from reference TRBV29-1 and TRBJ1-4): SAVISQKPSRDICQRGTSLTIQCQVDSQVTMMFWYRQQPGQSLTLIATANQGSEATYESGFVIDKFPISRPNLTFSTLTVSNMSPEDSSIYLCSVWGNSDRGQGQEKLFFGSGTQLSVL.

This chain connects TRBV6-5 to TRBJ2-5; 10 bases line up with TRBD2. Trimming at V came to 2 bases and at J to 4 bases, leaving 7 bases not matched to a gene. The CDR3 has 16 residues. Germline lookup yields CDR1 MNHEY and CDR2 SVGAGI. CDR3: CASSYRSGGAGETQYF. Here the CDR3 DNA reads TGTGCCAGCAGTTACCGCAGCGGGGGGGCCGGAGAGACCCAGTACTTC.

This chain links TRBV25-1 with TRBJ1-3; no reliable D call. Per the germline V gene, CDR1 is MGHDK and CDR2 is SYGVNS. CDR3 length: 12 amino acids. Trimming stripped 8 bases from V and 3 bases from J, with 8 bases between. For the CDR3, the DNA is TGTGCCAGCCCGGCTTGTGGAAACACCATATATTTT. This codes for CASPACGNTIYF.

The table lists this clone with a few counts. The gene calls are TRBV25-1 and TRBJ1-6; possible D gene TRBD1, 5 bases. Looked up from germline, CDR1 is MGHDK and CDR2 is SYGVNS. Trimming stripped 3 bases from V and 8 bases from J, with 8 bases between. The length of the CDR3 is 13 residues. The DNA for the CDR3 is TGTGCCAGCAGTGATTGGGGGGATTCACCCCTCCACTTT. Translated: CASSDWGDSPLHF.

CDR3 loop: CASGEPQHF. CDR3 DNA: TGTGCCAGCGGGGAGCCCCAGCATTTT. The chain is built from TRBV6-6 and TRBJ1-5, with D unresolved. V was shortened by 8 bases and J by 8 bases, with 4 bases between the two germline ends. The CDR3 covers 9 residues. CDR1 and CDR2 (germline): MNHNY, SVGAGI (reference sequence).

A single count supports this clone. The CDR3 DNA follows: TGTGCCAGCCGGGGCTCGGGCAATCAGCCCCAGCATTTT. Translated, it gives CASRGSGNQPQHF. The V and J genes are TRBV6-1 and TRBJ1-5, with D possibly being TRBD1 (5 bases). The CDR3 runs to 13 residues. Deletions cut 8 bases from V and 2 bases from J, with 10 bases between. In germline, CDR1 is MNHNS, CDR2 SASEGT.

This chain joins TRBV28 and TRBJ1-3; D uncertain. The CDR3 has 15 amino acids. CDR1 MDHEN and CDR2 SYDVKM come from the germline V gene. Trimming removed 3 bases at V and 0 bases at J, with 9 bases between. In nucleotides, the CDR3 is TGTGCCAGCAGTTTCGACCCCTCCTCTGGAAACACCATATATTTT. This encodes CASSFDPSSGNTIYF.

Within the sample, this clone is medium-sized. This sequence joins TRBV7-8 and TRBJ1-6, with 9 bases aligning to TRBD1. This CDR3 comprises 13 residues. The germline gives CDR1 SGHVS, CDR2 FQNEAQ. Trimming removed 5 bases from V and 10 bases from J; junction bases left unmatched: 3. Written as DNA, the CDR3 is TGTGCCAGCAGCGGGACAGGGAACTCACCCCTCCACTTT. This sequence encodes CASSGTGNSPLHF.

The chain is built from TRBV6-4 and TRBJ2-3; either TRBD1 or TRBD2 may fit D (5 bases each). Germline CDR1 reads MRHNA; CDR2 reads SNTAGT. This CDR3 is 14 amino acids long. Trimming removed 6 bases at V and 3 bases at J, with 13 bases between. CDR3 coding DNA: TGTGCCAGCAGGGGTGGGGACCCGACAGATACGCAGTATTTT. It encodes CASRGGDPTDTQYF.

The rearrangement uses TRBV7-2 and TRBJ2-7; 9 nucleotides align to TRBD2. V lost 3 bases and J lost 4; bases outside the gene matches: 4. The CDR3 is made up of 14 amino acids. Germline V gene lookup returns CDR1 SGHTA and CDR2 FQGNSA. This CDR3 reads CASSLVTSGYEQYF. DNA for the CDR3: TGTGCCAGCAGCTTGGTGACTAGCGGTTACGAGCAGTACTTC.

The V call is TRBV5-1, the J call TRBJ2-7, with TRBD2 matching 9 bases. The CDR3 covers 16 residues. Trimming took 0 bases from V and 3 from J; bases not matched to a gene: 7. The germline V gene encodes CDR1 SGHRS and CDR2 YFSETQ. CDR3 loop: CASSLGLLAGNYEQYF. In DNA form, the CDR3 reads TGCGCCAGCAGCTTGGGATTGCTAGCGGGGAACTACGAGCAGTACTTC.

This clone was counted ten times or more. V is TRBV6-1 and J is TRBJ1-5, with TRBD1 as a possible D gene (6 bases). The CDR3 is made up of 14 amino acids. Germline-derived CDR1 and CDR2 are MNHNS and SASEGT. Trimming pared 4 bases from V and 4 bases from J, leaving 11 bases between. CDR3 sequence: CASSGRGLNQPQHF. The CDR3 nucleotides are TGTGCCAGCAGTGGTCGGGGGCTTAATCAGCCCCAGCATTTT.

The chain carries TRBV2 and TRBJ1-5, with a possible D match to TRBD1 (6 bases). Looked up from germline, CDR1 is SNHLY and CDR2 is FYNNEI. The CDR3 runs 14 residues. Between the trimmed V and J ends, which lost 3 bases and 9 bases, there was a span of 15 bases. CDR3 sequence (DNA): TGTGCCAGCAGTGACAGGGGTTTAAACGGGCCCCAGCATTTT. Translated: CASSDRGLNGPQHF.